This TCR beta chain originates from a study of vaccination effects on CD4 cells after COVID-19. Study summary: The vaccine given was either BNT162b2 or mRNA-1273, in two doses.

In its sample, this clone was seen a few times. The antigen is not known. At the end of nine to ten days of culture, CD4+ T cells were isolated. Only in-frame clones appear in the TCRdb table, and some are missing; sequencing was by immunoSEQ multiplex PCR. The table includes more than 60,000 clones, under 80% detected once. Deletions cut 2 bases from V and 2 bases from J, with 7 bases between. The germline gives CDR1 MNHNS, CDR2 SASEGT. CDR3 size: 14 residues. This sequence was found in a human donor who had a prior SARS-CoV-2 infection. The chain joins TRBV6-1 to TRBJ2-1; D call uncertain. Specimen: CD4+ T cells from PBMCs cultured without peptide, collected before COVID-19 vaccination. The CDR3 DNA is TGTGCCAGCAGTGAAATTCCGGCCTACAATGAGCAGTTCTTC. This codes for CASSEIPAYNEQFF.